Here is one T cell receptor (beta chain) with its context. Its antigen remains unknown. This sample is drawn from a study of blood T cells in healthy people across ages. Overall study results and limits: Long-lived donors exceeded aged donors in naive CD4+ cells and diversity.

Per sample, no less than 5 micrograms of total RNA were extracted. The V end lost 4 bases, the J end lost 4 bases, and 12 bases lay between the germline ends. Germline V lookup: CDR1 ENHRY, CDR2 SYGVKD. This CDR3 is built from 14 residues. Through a sample-barcoded 5' primer and a J-beta primer mix, a second PCR was run for about 6 to 11 cycles. TCRdb redid the calling of the 5' RACE reads with MiXCR, one entry per CDR3 protein. The sample contains approximately 490,000 distinct CDR3 sequences, less than 25% of which appear only once. These data were also reused for a study on T cells of mothers and their children. That paper states: The study recruited three healthy Caucasian mothers and their six children as donors.

The sequence came from a boy aged 5 to 17 in good health. Input material: blood. This chain joins TRBV10-3 and TRBJ2-3; D unclear. The CDR3 region has the DNA TGTGCCATCAGTGGGGAACCCTCAGCAGATACGCAGTATTTT. Protein sequence: CAISGEPSADTQYF.